The clone carrying this T cell receptor beta chain was counted only a few times. Its specificity is unknown. The CDR3 has 21 residues. CDR1 and CDR2 from the germline V gene are KGHDR and SFDVKD. J was trimmed by 2 bases and V by 2 bases; bases with no gene match: 17. The data originate from a study of T-cell memory formation after mild COVID-19. Background on the study: The TCR clusters were mostly specific to one donor.

TCRdb re-called the 5' RACE reads with MiXCR, one entry per CDR3 protein. The table shows hundreds of thousands of distinct CDR3 sequences, with about a sixth occurring only once. The study, taken as a whole, reports: A second wave expanding day 15 to 37 was CD4+-biased; contracting clones were balanced.

This receptor was obtained from an adult woman who had mild COVID-19 (a few samples of this study predate the infection). Cell type and time point are not known. Sequencing was done on a sample of PBMCs or a T cell subset sorted from them (not recorded which). The V and J genes are TRBV24-1 and TRBJ2-6; 7 bases map to TRBD2. DNA for the CDR3: TGTGCCACCAGTGATTATTTGGGAGGGAGCTTCCATCCCCCTGGGGCCAACGTCCTGACTTTC. Protein: CATSDYLGGSFHPPGANVLTF.